This TCR beta chain was captured by sequencing in a study of blood T cell repertoires in COVID-19. Study details: Nucleic acid was either cDNA or gDNA, and it came from T cells, B-cell-depleted T cells, or PBMCs.

As handled by the study authors: Amplifying reference gene primers gave estimates of nucleated cell counts. Sequenced by immunoSEQ multiplex PCR; TCRdb stores in-frame clones only, minus some. V and J calls and clone size come straight from that table; D and trimming were deduced from the DNA. The sample includes under 95,000 clones, 87% seen only once; the top ten take approximately 6.4%. The CDR3 has 14 amino acids. Germline V gives CDR1 SGHTA, CDR2 FQGNSA. The V end lost 5 bases, the J end lost 3 bases, and 13 bases lay between the germline ends. The J gene is TRBJ1-2, the V gene TRBV7-2, with D tentatively TRBD1 (5 bases). The clonotype originates from a woman aged 45-65 years with acute or convalescent COVID-19. Material: peripheral blood. The DNA for the CDR3 is TGTGCCAGCAGCCAGGCTGGGGGGTACTATGGCTACACCTTC. Translating gives CASSQAGGYYGYTF.